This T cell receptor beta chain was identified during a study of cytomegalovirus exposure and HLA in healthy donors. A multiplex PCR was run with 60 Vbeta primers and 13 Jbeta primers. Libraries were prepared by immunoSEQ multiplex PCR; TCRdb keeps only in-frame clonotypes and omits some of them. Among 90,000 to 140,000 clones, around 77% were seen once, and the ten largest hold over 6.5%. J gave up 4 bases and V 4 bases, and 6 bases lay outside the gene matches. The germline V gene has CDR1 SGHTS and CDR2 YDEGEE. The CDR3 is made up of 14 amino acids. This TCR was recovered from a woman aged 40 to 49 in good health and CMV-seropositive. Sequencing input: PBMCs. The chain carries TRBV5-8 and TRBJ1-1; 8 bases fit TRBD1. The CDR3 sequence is CASSRRGQSTEAFF. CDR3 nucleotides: TGTGCCAGCAGCCGCAGGGGGCAAAGCACTGAAGCTTTCTTT.